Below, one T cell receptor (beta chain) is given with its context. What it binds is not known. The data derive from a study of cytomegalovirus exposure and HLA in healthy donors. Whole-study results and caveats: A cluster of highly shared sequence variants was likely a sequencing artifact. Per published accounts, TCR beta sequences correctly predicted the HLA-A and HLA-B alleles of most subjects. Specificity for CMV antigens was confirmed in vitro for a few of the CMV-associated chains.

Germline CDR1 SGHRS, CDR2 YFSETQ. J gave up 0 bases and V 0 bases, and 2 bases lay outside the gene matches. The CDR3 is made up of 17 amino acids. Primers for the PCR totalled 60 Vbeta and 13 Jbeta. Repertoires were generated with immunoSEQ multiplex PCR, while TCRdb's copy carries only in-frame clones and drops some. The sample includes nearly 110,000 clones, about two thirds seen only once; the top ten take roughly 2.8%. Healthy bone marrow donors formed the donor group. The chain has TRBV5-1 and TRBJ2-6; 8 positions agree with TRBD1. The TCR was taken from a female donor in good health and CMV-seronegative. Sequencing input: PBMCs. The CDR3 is CASSLGQGTSGANVLTF. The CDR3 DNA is TGCGCCAGCAGCTTGGGACAGGGGACCTCTGGGGCCAACGTCCTGACTTTC.